A selection of T cell receptor beta chains follows, all from one sample in a study of early stage breast cancer tumors. Sequencing used immunoSEQ multiplex PCR; TCRdb keeps in-frame clones, though not all of them. The data hold 25,000 to 35,000 clones, with roughly three fifths observed a single time. The sequenced sample consisted of breast tumor tissue. The receptors come from a person aged 50 to 59 with breast cancer. Each CDR3 is given with its conserved first and last residue. D genes are given only for firm matches. A clone size is listed for some rows: how often the clone was seen (once, few, many), or a class if it is expanded.

clone_size j_call v_call d_call cdr3_aa cdr3_nt
few TRBJ1-3 TRBV7-8 . CASSLDVRGGNTIYF TGTGCCAGCAGCTTGGACGTTAGGGGTGGAAACACCATATATTTT
. TRBJ1-1 TRBV15 . CATSREWGGVTEAFF TGTGCCACCAGCAGAGAATGGGGGGGGGTGACTGAAGCTTTCTTT
. TRBJ2-3 TRBV5-4 TRBD1 CASSFDRGHPSTDTQYF TGTGCCAGCAGCTTCGACAGGGGGCACCCTAGCACAGATACGCAGTATTTT
. TRBJ1-2 TRBV5-1 . CASSSGDGYGYTF TGCGCCAGCAGCTCCGGGGACGGCTATGGCTACACCTTC
few TRBJ2-2 TRBV7-9 . CASSFPHPTGELFF TGTGCCAGCAGCTTCCCCCACCCCACCGGGGAGCTGTTTTTT
. TRBJ2-6 TRBV12-2 . CASRLEVLAGGGANVLTF TGTGCAAGTCGCTTAGAAGTACTAGCGGGAGGTGGGGCCAACGTCCTGACTTTC
. TRBJ2-3 TRBV6-6 . CASIDPLEGTQYF TGTGCCAGCATCGACCCCCTAGAGGGAACGCAGTATTTT
. TRBJ2-5 TRBV6-1 TRBD1 CASMTGGPGRRTQYF TGTGCCAGCATGACAGGGGGCCCTGGGAGGAGGACCCAGTACTTC
. TRBJ2-2 TRBV6-1 TRBD2 CASSTSGEGAGELFF TGTGCCAGCTCGACTAGCGGCGAGGGCGCCGGGGAGCTGTTTTTT
. TRBJ2-1 TRBV7-7 . CASSLEPGEGNEQFF TGTGCTAGCAGCTTAGAGCCCGGAGAGGGCAATGAGCAGTTCTTC
few TRBJ2-7 TRBV18 . CASGGLSYEQYF TGTGCCAGCGGAGGGTTATCCTACGAGCAGTACTTC
. TRBJ2-1 TRBV29-1 TRBD2 CSVAVGLAGYNEQFF TGCAGCGTTGCGGTCGGGCTAGCGGGTTACAATGAGCAGTTCTTC
. TRBJ2-7 TRBV11-2 . CASSLESAALTSYEQYF TGTGCCAGCAGCTTAGAGTCGGCAGCCCTTACCTCCTACGAGCAGTACTTC
few TRBJ1-5 TRBV7-2 . CASSPELLQPQHF TGTGCCAGCAGCCCAGAACTCCTTCAGCCCCAGCATTTT
once TRBJ1-1 TRBV4-2 . CASSTTARGTEAFF TGTGCCAGCAGCACGACAGCAAGAGGCACTGAAGCTTTCTTT
. TRBJ2-2 TRBV10-3 . CAISAQAGWELFF TGTGCCATCAGCGCTCAAGCGGGTTGGGAGCTGTTTTTT
. TRBJ2-7 TRBV5-4 . CASSLGSQRRDEQYF TGTGCCAGCAGCTTGGGAAGCCAGCGGAGGGACGAGCAGTACTTC
. TRBJ1-4 TRBV5-5 TRBD1 CASSITGTATNEKLFF TGTGCCAGCAGCATTACTGGGACAGCAACTAATGAAAAACTGTTTTTT
. TRBJ1-1 TRBV4-2 . CASSQRTVGEEAFF TGTGCCAGCAGCCAAAGGACAGTAGGAGAAGAAGCTTTCTTT
. TRBJ2-3 TRBV9 . CASSVEGRGHTDTQYF TGTGCCAGCAGCGTAGAGGGGAGAGGGCACACAGATACGCAGTATTTT
. TRBJ1-2 TRBV6-5 . CASTSQGGGYGYTF TGTGCCAGCACGTCTCAGGGAGGTGGCTATGGCTACACCTTC
few TRBJ2-7 TRBV27 TRBD2 CASSYGSGTSRHEQYF TGTGCCAGCAGTTATGGGTCCGGGACTAGTAGGCACGAGCAGTACTTC
. TRBJ2-5 TRBV16 TRBD1 CASSRRTGEQETQYF TGTGCCAGCAGTCGTCGGACAGGGGAACAAGAGACCCAGTACTTC
once TRBJ2-3 TRBV13 . CASSLVGDTQYF TGTGCCAGCAGCTTAGTTGGAGATACGCAGTATTTT
medium-sized TRBJ2-5 TRBV5-1 . CASSSRGGETQYF TGCGCCAGCAGCTCCCGAGGGGGGGAGACCCAGTACTTC
. TRBJ2-3 TRBV5-1 TRBD2 CASSHGTSGDTDTQYF TGCGCCAGCAGCCACGGGACTAGCGGTGACACAGATACGCAGTATTTT
. TRBJ2-5 TRBV21-1 . CASSKRLAGGKGETQYF TGTGCCAGCAGCAAAAGACTAGCGGGAGGGAAAGGGGAGACCCAGTACTTC
. TRBJ2-1 TRBV5-1 TRBD2 CASSLGTSGRGDEQFF TGCGCCAGCAGCTTGGGAACTAGCGGGAGGGGTGATGAGCAGTTCTTC
. TRBJ1-1 TRBV7-8 . CASSRGLNTEAFF TGTGCCAGCAGCAGGGGATTGAACACTGAAGCTTTCTTT
few TRBJ2-2 TRBV9 TRBD2 CASSVSPSGAGELFF TGTGCCAGCAGCGTATCCCCTAGCGGGGCCGGGGAGCTGTTTTTT
. TRBJ2-1 TRBV7-3 . CASSSFGGTEQFF TGTGCCAGCAGCTCCTTTGGTGGGACAGAGCAGTTCTTC
. TRBJ2-2 TRBV13 TRBD2 CASSLGRTSSTGELFF TGTGCCAGCAGCTTAGGGCGGACTAGCAGCACCGGGGAGCTGTTTTTT
many TRBJ2-1 TRBV7-3 . CASSPGRNNEQFF TGTGCCAGCAGCCCTGGGAGAAACAATGAGCAGTTCTTC
few TRBJ2-1 TRBV7-2 . CASSPPIGEQFF TGTGCCAGCAGCCCCCCGATCGGCGAGCAGTTCTTC
. TRBJ2-7 TRBV28 TRBD1 CASILGQGAHEQYF TGTGCCAGCATCCTAGGGCAGGGGGCCCACGAGCAGTACTTC
many TRBJ1-4 TRBV6-6 TRBD1 CASRDTGTDREKLFF TGTGCCAGCAGGGACACCGGGACAGACAGGGAAAAACTGTTTTTT
few TRBJ2-7 TRBV27 . CASSFRTTYEQYF TGTGCCAGCAGTTTCCGGACTACCTACGAGCAGTACTTC
. TRBJ2-2 TRBV27 TRBD2 CASSYGLAGSGELFF TGTGCCAGCAGTTACGGACTAGCGGGATCCGGGGAGCTGTTTTTT
. TRBJ2-5 TRBV5-8 . CASSLAGSQLGETQYF TGTGCCAGCAGCTTAGCGGGTTCTCAACTAGGAGAGACCCAGTACTTC
few TRBJ2-7 TRBV6-8 TRBD2 CASSYWGTSGPRYEQYF TGTGCCAGCAGTTACTGGGGGACTAGTGGCCCAAGATACGAGCAGTACTTC
once TRBJ2-3 TRBV6-5 . CASGGRESATDTQYF TGTGCCAGCGGGGGTAGAGAGTCGGCCACAGATACGCAGTATTTT
. TRBJ2-7 TRBV11-2 . CASSPGPLGEQYF TGTGCCAGCAGCCCGGGACCTCTCGGGGAGCAGTACTTC
few TRBJ2-2 TRBV11-1 . CASSLVAPNTGELFF TGTGCCAGCAGCTTAGTTGCCCCGAACACCGGGGAGCTGTTTTTT
. TRBJ1-1 TRBV5-5 TRBD1 CASSSQTGANTEAFF TGTGCCAGCAGCTCTCAGACAGGGGCGAACACTGAAGCTTTCTTT
. TRBJ2-7 TRBV27 . CASSLKQLGSYEQYF TGTGCCAGCAGTTTGAAACAACTCGGATCCTACGAGCAGTACTTC
few TRBJ1-2 TRBV5-6 . CASSLYLRPDYGYTF TGTGCCAGCAGCTTGTACCTTAGGCCGGACTATGGCTACACCTTC
. TRBJ1-1 TRBV6-5 . CASSYKLQGIDTEAFF TGTGCCAGCAGTTACAAATTACAGGGAATCGATACTGAAGCTTTCTTT
. TRBJ2-2 TRBV5-1 TRBD2 CASRPGTGLAATGELFF TGCGCCAGCAGACCCGGGACGGGACTAGCGGCCACCGGGGAGCTGTTTTTT
. TRBJ1-1 TRBV10-3 . CAISEMGNTEAFF TGTGCCATCAGTGAGATGGGGAACACTGAAGCTTTCTTT
. TRBJ2-3 TRBV19 TRBD1 CASTSLGQGTDTQYF TGTGCCAGTACCAGTTTGGGACAGGGAACAGATACGCAGTATTTT